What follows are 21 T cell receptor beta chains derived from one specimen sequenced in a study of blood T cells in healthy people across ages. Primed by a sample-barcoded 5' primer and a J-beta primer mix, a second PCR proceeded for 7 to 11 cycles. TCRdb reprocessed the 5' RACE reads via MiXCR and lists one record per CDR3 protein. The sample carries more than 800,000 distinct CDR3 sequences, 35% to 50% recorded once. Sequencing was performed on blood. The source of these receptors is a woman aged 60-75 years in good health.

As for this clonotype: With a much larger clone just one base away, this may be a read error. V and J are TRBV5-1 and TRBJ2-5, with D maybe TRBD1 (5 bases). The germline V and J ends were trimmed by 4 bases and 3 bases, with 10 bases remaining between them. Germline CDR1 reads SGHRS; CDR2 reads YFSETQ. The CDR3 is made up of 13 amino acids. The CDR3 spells CASSVRQKETQYF. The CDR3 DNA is TGCGCCAGCAGCGTCCGACAGAAAGAGACCCAGTACTTC.

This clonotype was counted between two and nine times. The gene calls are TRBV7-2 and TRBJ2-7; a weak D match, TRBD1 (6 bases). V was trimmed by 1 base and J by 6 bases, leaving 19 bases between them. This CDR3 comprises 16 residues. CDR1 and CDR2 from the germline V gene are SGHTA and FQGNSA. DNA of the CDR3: TGTGCCAGCAGCTTAGTTGCCCAGCAGGGGAGAAGCGAGCAGTACTTC. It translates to CASSLVAQQGRSEQYF.

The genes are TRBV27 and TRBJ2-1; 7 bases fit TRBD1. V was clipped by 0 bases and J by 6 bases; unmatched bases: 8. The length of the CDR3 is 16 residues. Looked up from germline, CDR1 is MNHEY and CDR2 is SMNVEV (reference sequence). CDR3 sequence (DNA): TGTGCCAGCAGTTTATCTGAAGGGGGCTTAAGCAATGAGCAGTTCTTC. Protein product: CASSLSEGGLSNEQFF.

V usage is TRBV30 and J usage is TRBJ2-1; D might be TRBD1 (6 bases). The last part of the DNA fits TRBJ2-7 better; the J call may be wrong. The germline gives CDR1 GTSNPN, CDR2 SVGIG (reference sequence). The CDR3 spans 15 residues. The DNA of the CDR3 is TGTGCCTGGAGGCATACAGGGAACTCCTACAATGAGCAGTACTTC. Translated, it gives CAWRHTGNSYNEQYF.

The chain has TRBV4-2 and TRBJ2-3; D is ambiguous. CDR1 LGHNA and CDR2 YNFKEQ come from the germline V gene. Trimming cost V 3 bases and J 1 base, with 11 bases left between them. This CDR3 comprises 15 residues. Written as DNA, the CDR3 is TGTGCCAGCAGCCAGGAAGATGGGCGCACAGATACGCAGTATTTT. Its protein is CASSQEDGRTDTQYF.

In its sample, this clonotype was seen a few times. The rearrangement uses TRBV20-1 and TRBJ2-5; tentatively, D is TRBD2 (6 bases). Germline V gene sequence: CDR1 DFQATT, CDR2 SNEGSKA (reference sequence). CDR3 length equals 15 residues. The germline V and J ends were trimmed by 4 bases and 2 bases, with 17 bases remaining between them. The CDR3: CSATRPLGGQETQYF. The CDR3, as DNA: TGCAGTGCTACCAGGCCTTTAGGAGGGCAAGAGACCCAGTACTTC.

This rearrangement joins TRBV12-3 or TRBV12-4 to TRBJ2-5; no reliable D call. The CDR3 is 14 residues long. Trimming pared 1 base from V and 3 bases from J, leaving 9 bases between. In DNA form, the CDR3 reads TGTGCCAGCAGTTTAGGGCTTCCTAAAGAGACCCAGTACTTC. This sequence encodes CASSLGLPKETQYF.

CDR3 in amino acids: CASSDHGGELFF. DNA of the CDR3: TGTGCCAGCAGTGACCACGGCGGGGAGCTGTTTTTT. The chain uses TRBV25-1 and TRBJ2-2; D ambiguous. The CDR3 totals 12 residues. Germline lookup yields CDR1 MGHDK and CDR2 SYGVNS. V was pared by 3 bases and J by 7 bases, with 6 bases between.

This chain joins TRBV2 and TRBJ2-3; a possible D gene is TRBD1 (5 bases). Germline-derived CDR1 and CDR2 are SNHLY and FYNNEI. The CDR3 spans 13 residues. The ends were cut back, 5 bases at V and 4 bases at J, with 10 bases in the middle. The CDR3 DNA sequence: TGTGCCAGCAGTACAGGATGGGCAGATACGCAGTATTTT. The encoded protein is CASSTGWADTQYF.

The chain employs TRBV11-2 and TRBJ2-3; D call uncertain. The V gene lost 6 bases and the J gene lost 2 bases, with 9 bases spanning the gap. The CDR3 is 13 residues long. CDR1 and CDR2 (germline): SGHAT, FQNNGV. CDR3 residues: CASSRLITDTQYF. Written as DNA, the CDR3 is TGTGCCAGCAGTAGACTCATCACAGATACGCAGTATTTT.

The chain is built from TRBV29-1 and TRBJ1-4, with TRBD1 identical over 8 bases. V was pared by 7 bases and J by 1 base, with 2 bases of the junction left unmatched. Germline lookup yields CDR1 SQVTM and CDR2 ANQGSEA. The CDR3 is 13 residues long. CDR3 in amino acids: CSADRGTNEKLFF. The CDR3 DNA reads TGCAGCGCCGACAGGGGAACTAATGAAAAACTGTTTTTT. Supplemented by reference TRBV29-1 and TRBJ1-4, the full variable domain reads SAVISQKPSRDICQRGTSLTIQCQVDSQVTMMFWYRQQPGQSLTLIATANQGSEATYESGFVIDKFPISRPNLTFSTLTVSNMSPEDSSIYLCSADRGTNEKLFFGSGTQLSVL.

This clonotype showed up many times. CDR3 loop: CASSLARGEQYF. In DNA form, the CDR3 reads TGTGCCAGCAGCTTAGCGCGGGGCGAGCAGTACTTC. The chain is built from TRBV7-9 and TRBJ2-7; D possibly corresponds to TRBD2 (6 bases). V was trimmed by 0 bases and J by 6 bases, leaving 6 bases between them. The V gene's germline CDR1 is SEHNR and CDR2 FQNEAQ (reference sequence). The CDR3 spans 12 residues.

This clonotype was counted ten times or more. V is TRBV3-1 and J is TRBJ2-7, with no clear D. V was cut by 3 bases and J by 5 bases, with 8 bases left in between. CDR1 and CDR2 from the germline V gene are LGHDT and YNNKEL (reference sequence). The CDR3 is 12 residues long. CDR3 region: CASSQSRNEQYF. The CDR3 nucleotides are TGTGCCAGCAGCCAGAGCCGTAACGAGCAGTACTTC.

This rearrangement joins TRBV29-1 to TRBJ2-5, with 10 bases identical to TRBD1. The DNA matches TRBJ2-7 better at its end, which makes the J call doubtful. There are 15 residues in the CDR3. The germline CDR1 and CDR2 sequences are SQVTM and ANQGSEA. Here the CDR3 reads CSVEGGGQGSYEQYF. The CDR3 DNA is TGCAGCGTTGAGGGAGGGGGACAGGGGTCCTACGAGCAGTACTTC.

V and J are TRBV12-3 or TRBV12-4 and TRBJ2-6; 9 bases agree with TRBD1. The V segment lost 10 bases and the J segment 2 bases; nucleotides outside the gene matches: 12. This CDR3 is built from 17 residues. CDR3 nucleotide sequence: TGTGCCACGACCGGGGGGACAGGGACACCTGGGGCCAACGTCCTGACTTTC. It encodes CATTGGTGTPGANVLTF.

CDR3 in DNA: TGCGCCAGCAGCTTGGCTACTAGCGCAACCCTGGGGGAGCAGTACTTC. Protein: CASSLATSATLGEQYF. The chain joins TRBV5-1 to TRBJ2-5, with TRBD2 matching 7 bases. Trimming took 0 bases from V and 11 from J; bases not matched to a gene: 16. The CDR3 runs 16 residues. In germline, CDR1 is SGHRS, CDR2 YFSETQ.

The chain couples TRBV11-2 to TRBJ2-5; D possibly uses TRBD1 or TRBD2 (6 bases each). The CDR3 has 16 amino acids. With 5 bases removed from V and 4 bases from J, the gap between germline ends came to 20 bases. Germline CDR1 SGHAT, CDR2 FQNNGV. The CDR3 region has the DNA TGTGCCAGCAGCCCAAGGTCCGGGGGCGGGCGAGAGACCCAGTACTTC. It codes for CASSPRSGGGRETQYF. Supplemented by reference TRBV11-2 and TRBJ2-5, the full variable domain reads EAGVAQSPRYKIIEKRQSVAFWCNPISGHATLYWYQQILGQGPKLLIQFQNNGVVDDSQLPKDRFSAERLKGVDSTLKIQPAKLEDSAVYLCASSPRSGGGRETQYFGPGTRLLVL.

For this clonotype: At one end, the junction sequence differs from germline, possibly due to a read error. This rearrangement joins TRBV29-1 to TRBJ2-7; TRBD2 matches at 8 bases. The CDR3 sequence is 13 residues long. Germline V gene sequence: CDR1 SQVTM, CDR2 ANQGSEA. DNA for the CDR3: TGCAGCGTCTTCAGCGGGAGCTCCGACGAGCAGTACTTC. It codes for CSVFSGSSDEQYF.

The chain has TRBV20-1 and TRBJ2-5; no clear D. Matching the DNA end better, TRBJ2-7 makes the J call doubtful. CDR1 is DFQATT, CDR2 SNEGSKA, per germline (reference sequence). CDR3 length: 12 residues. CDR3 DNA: TGCAGTGCTAGACCGCCCACTACCGAGCAGTACTTC. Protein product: CSARPPTTEQYF.

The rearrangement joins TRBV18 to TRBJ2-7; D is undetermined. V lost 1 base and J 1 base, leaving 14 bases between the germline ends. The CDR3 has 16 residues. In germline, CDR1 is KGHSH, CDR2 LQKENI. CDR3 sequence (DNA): TGTGCCAGCTCACCACGTCCCCTGCAGTTATCCTACGAGCAGTACTTC. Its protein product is CASSPRPLQLSYEQYF.

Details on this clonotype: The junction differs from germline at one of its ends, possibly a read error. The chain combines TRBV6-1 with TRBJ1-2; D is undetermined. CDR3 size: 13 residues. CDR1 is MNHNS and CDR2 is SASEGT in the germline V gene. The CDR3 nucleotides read TGTGCCTGCAGTGAGCAGGACGGGCGAGGCTACACCTTC. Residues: CACSEQDGRGYTF.